This T cell receptor beta chain was recorded in a study of control samples from healthy donors and cancer patients (dated by TCRdb to 2019 to 2021). The germline V gene (reference sequence) specifies SGHNT as CDR1 and YYREEE as CDR2. Measured from the cysteine to the phenylalanine, the CDR3 is 13 residues long. Only CDR3 DNA is held: 39 bases, read in frame from base 1. The V and J ends are trimmed by 4 bases and 5 bases, leaving 10 bases between them. Library preparation was by the immunoSEQ multiplex PCR assay. This immuneACCESS table, as held by TCRdb, lists in-frame sequences with V and J called but not all clones. Of the missing ones, under half trace to an unresolved V gene in checked studies; the others have no known cause. The sample data list 80,000 to 100,000 clones, and around 88% of these were observed just once. About 14% of the sample is taken by the ten largest. To note about this clone: It lacks a known antigen. Base qualities are missing; no much larger clone stands one base away.

The chain is made from TRBV5-4 and TRBJ2-1, with the D segment identity uncertain. This TCR was recovered from a man aged 30 to 45 in good health. Sequencing used blood. The DNA sequence reads TGTGCCAGCAGCCAAACCCCTAACAATGAGCAGTTCTTC. The encoded protein is CASSQTPNNEQFF.